Listed below are T cell receptor beta chains from one sample, sequenced in a study of OX40 agonist ivuxolimab in advanced cancers. Sequencing used immunoSEQ multiplex PCR; TCRdb keeps in-frame clones, though not all of them. The repertoire holds roughly 67,000 clones, roughly 90% seen once, with 10% in the top ten. Here the sequenced sample was CD4+ or CD8+ T cells sorted from blood, taken in a trial of the OX40 agonist ivuxolimab. These receptors originate from an adult with an advanced solid tumor such as melanoma, head and neck, liver or kidney cancer. The CDR3 runs from the conserved cysteine through the conserved F or W. Each record gives: D gene, clone size, V gene, J gene, CDR3 protein, CDR3 DNA. D genes are given only for firm matches. Part of the rows lack a size; the others show once, few, many or a class for expanded clones.

D: .; size: .; V: TRBV9; J: TRBJ1-2; CDR3: CASSLSRGANYGYTF; DNA: TGTGCCAGCAGCCTTTCTAGAGGAGCTAACTATGGCTACACCTTC
D: TRBD1; size: .; V: TRBV27; J: TRBJ1-2; CDR3: CASSSGQGYGYTF; DNA: TGTGCCAGCAGTTCCGGACAGGGCTATGGCTACACCTTC
D: .; size: .; V: TRBV7-9; J: TRBJ2-1; CDR3: CASSYAWGGDEQFF; DNA: TGTGCCAGCAGCTACGCTTGGGGGGGCGATGAGCAGTTCTTC
D: .; size: once; V: TRBV4-1; J: TRBJ2-2; CDR3: CASSQEGGGGGPTGELFF; DNA: TGCGCCAGCAGCCAAGAGGGGGGCGGCGGGGGTCCCACCGGGGAGCTGTTTTTT
D: .; size: few; V: TRBV9; J: TRBJ2-1; CDR3: CASSVWGNEQFF; DNA: TGTGCCAGCAGCGTTTGGGGCAATGAGCAGTTCTTC
D: TRBD2; size: .; V: TRBV7-8; J: TRBJ2-7; CDR3: CATDPSGGSYEQYF; DNA: TGTGCCACCGATCCTAGCGGGGGGTCCTACGAGCAGTACTTC
D: TRBD2; size: .; V: TRBV2; J: TRBJ2-1; CDR3: CARRGGLADYNEQFF; DNA: TGTGCCAGAAGAGGAGGACTAGCAGATTACAATGAGCAGTTCTTC
D: .; size: .; V: TRBV5-6; J: TRBJ2-3; CDR3: CASSFGQFHYTDTQYF; DNA: TGTGCCAGCAGCTTCGGACAGTTTCATTACACAGATACGCAGTATTTT
D: .; size: .; V: TRBV5-4; J: TRBJ2-7; CDR3: CASSSTSYEQYF; DNA: TGTGCCAGCAGCTCCACCTCCTACGAGCAGTACTTC
D: .; size: .; V: TRBV7-9; J: TRBJ1-1; CDR3: CASSSLEENTEAFF; DNA: TGTGCCAGCAGCTCCCTAGAGGAGAACACTGAAGCTTTCTTT
D: TRBD1; size: .; V: TRBV5-6; J: TRBJ1-2; CDR3: CASSLRPGQGYYGYTF; DNA: TGTGCCAGCAGCTTGAGGCCGGGACAGGGTTACTATGGCTACACCTTC
D: .; size: .; V: TRBV7-9; J: TRBJ2-2; CDR3: CASSTGTGELFF; DNA: TGTGCCAGCAGCACAGGGACCGGGGAGCTGTTTTTT
D: TRBD1; size: large; V: TRBV4-2; J: TRBJ2-7; CDR3: CASSPLLGQGFHEQYF; DNA: TGTGCCAGCAGCCCCCTCCTGGGACAGGGGTTTCACGAGCAGTACTTC
D: .; size: .; V: TRBV11-2; J: TRBJ1-6; CDR3: CASSWQGQTDSPLHF; DNA: TGTGCCAGCAGCTGGCAGGGCCAAACGGATTCACCCCTCCACTTT
D: .; size: .; V: TRBV2; J: TRBJ1-6; CDR3: CASSGPGTEDSPLHF; DNA: TGTGCCAGCAGTGGACCCGGGACGGAGGATTCACCCCTCCACTTT
D: .; size: .; V: TRBV15; J: TRBJ2-7; CDR3: CATSRDGGWSYEQYF; DNA: TGTGCCACCAGCAGAGATGGGGGGTGGTCCTACGAGCAGTACTTC
D: TRBD2; size: .; V: TRBV13; J: TRBJ2-3; CDR3: CASSFLLAGGSTDTQYF; DNA: TGTGCCAGCAGCTTCCTCCTAGCGGGGGGGAGCACAGATACGCAGTATTTT
D: .; size: .; V: TRBV5-6; J: TRBJ1-5; CDR3: CASSLGASWPQPQHF; DNA: TGTGCCAGCAGCTTAGGGGCCTCTTGGCCTCAGCCCCAGCATTTT
D: .; size: .; V: TRBV11-2; J: TRBJ2-7; CDR3: CASSLGGNEQYF; DNA: TGTGCCAGCAGCTTAGGGGGTAACGAGCAGTACTTC
D: TRBD1; size: .; V: TRBV27; J: TRBJ2-7; CDR3: CASRGQPRYEQYF; DNA: TGTGCCAGCAGGGGACAGCCGAGGTACGAGCAGTACTTC
D: .; size: few; V: TRBV9; J: TRBJ1-1; CDR3: CASSRMGNTEAFF; DNA: TGTGCCAGCAGCCGGATGGGGAACACTGAAGCTTTCTTT
D: TRBD1; size: once; V: TRBV9; J: TRBJ1-2; CDR3: CASSVHSRDRDPYGYTF; DNA: TGTGCCAGCAGCGTCCACAGCCGGGACAGAGATCCCTATGGCTACACCTTC
D: .; size: .; V: TRBV7-3; J: TRBJ2-7; CDR3: CASSEVDPRSSYEQYF; DNA: TGTGCCAGCAGCGAAGTAGACCCCCGTAGTTCCTACGAGCAGTACTTC
D: .; size: few; V: TRBV6-1; J: TRBJ1-5; CDR3: CAVHQPQHF; DNA: TGTGCCGTTCATCAGCCCCAGCATTTT
D: TRBD2; size: .; V: TRBV5-1; J: TRBJ2-3; CDR3: CASSSGLAGPPDTQYF; DNA: TGCGCCAGCAGCTCGGGACTAGCGGGCCCGCCGGATACGCAGTATTTT
D: TRBD2; size: .; V: TRBV7-6; J: TRBJ2-1; CDR3: CASSLWSAGGAKNEQFF; DNA: TGTGCCAGCAGCTTATGGTCGGCGGGGGGGGCAAAGAATGAGCAGTTCTTC
D: .; size: .; V: TRBV2; J: TRBJ1-1; CDR3: CASSGGETEAFF; DNA: TGTGCCAGCAGTGGGGGGGAGACTGAAGCTTTCTTT
D: .; size: .; V: TRBV9; J: TRBJ2-7; CDR3: CASSSWGAEQYF; DNA: TGTGCCAGCAGCTCGTGGGGGGCCGAGCAGTACTTC
D: .; size: .; V: TRBV6-5; J: TRBJ2-7; CDR3: CASSFGTPEAYEQYF; DNA: TGTGCCAGCAGTTTCGGGACGCCCGAAGCCTACGAGCAGTACTTC
D: .; size: .; V: TRBV5-1; J: TRBJ2-3; CDR3: CASSLWEKDTQYF; DNA: TGCGCCAGCAGCTTGTGGGAAAAAGATACGCAGTATTTT
D: .; size: once; V: TRBV7-2; J: TRBJ2-3; CDR3: CASSLARTAADTQYF; DNA: TGTGCCAGCAGCTTAGCCCGGACGGCCGCAGATACGCAGTATTTT
D: .; size: .; V: TRBV11-3; J: TRBJ2-3; CDR3: CASSLGGRGWTDTQYF; DNA: TGTGCCAGCAGCTTAGGAGGTCGGGGGTGGACAGATACGCAGTATTTT
D: TRBD2; size: .; V: TRBV7-6; J: TRBJ2-7; CDR3: CASSFASGGYEQYF; DNA: TGTGCCAGCAGCTTCGCTAGCGGGGGTTACGAGCAGTACTTC
D: .; size: .; V: TRBV29-1; J: TRBJ2-2; CDR3: CSVEGGFGTGELFF; DNA: TGCAGCGTTGAAGGAGGGTTCGGCACCGGGGAGCTGTTTTTT
D: .; size: .; V: TRBV6-6; J: TRBJ2-5; CDR3: CASRPPGLYQETQYF; DNA: TGTGCCAGCAGACCCCCCGGACTGTACCAAGAGACCCAGTACTTC
D: .; size: once; V: TRBV4-1; J: TRBJ2-7; CDR3: CASSQDPGSYEQYF; DNA: TGCGCCAGCAGCCAAGATCCAGGATCCTACGAGCAGTACTTC
D: .; size: .; V: TRBV9; J: TRBJ2-1; CDR3: CASTRGYYNEQFF; DNA: TGTGCCAGCACCCGGGGATACTACAATGAGCAGTTCTTC
D: TRBD1; size: .; V: TRBV11-1; J: TRBJ1-1; CDR3: CASSLEDRVLSEAFF; DNA: TGTGCCAGCAGCTTAGAGGACAGGGTTTTGAGTGAAGCTTTCTTT
D: .; size: .; V: TRBV19; J: TRBJ2-7; CDR3: CASPAGGHYEQYF; DNA: TGTGCCAGCCCCGCCGGGGGACACTACGAGCAGTACTTC
D: TRBD1; size: .; V: TRBV7-7; J: TRBJ2-7; CDR3: CASSPGTGGAYEQYF; DNA: TGTGCTAGCAGCCCCGGGACAGGGGGCGCCTACGAGCAGTACTTC
D: TRBD1; size: once; V: TRBV5-1; J: TRBJ2-4; CDR3: CASSPGQGLAKNIQYF; DNA: TGCGCCAGCAGCCCTGGACAGGGGCTAGCCAAAAACATTCAGTACTTC
D: TRBD2; size: .; V: TRBV15; J: TRBJ2-2; CDR3: CATSSRDSRGDTGELFF; DNA: TGTGCCACCAGCAGCAGAGATAGTCGGGGGGACACCGGGGAGCTGTTTTTT
D: .; size: .; V: TRBV20-1; J: TRBJ1-2; CDR3: CSAVGWDGYTF; DNA: TGCAGTGCCGTAGGGTGGGATGGCTACACCTTC
D: .; size: .; V: TRBV19; J: TRBJ2-7; CDR3: CASSMGSYEQYF; DNA: TGTGCCAGTAGTATGGGGAGCTACGAGCAGTACTTC
D: TRBD2; size: .; V: TRBV9; J: TRBJ2-3; CDR3: CASSGLAGGPTDTQYF; DNA: TGTGCCAGCAGCGGCCTAGCGGGGGGCCCCACAGATACGCAGTATTTT
D: TRBD1; size: .; V: TRBV7-9; J: TRBJ1-2; CDR3: CASSRRTGGDPSYTF; DNA: TGTGCCAGCAGCCGGCGGACAGGGGGCGACCCCAGCTACACCTTC
D: TRBD2; size: .; V: TRBV5-4; J: TRBJ2-2; CDR3: CASSLESASGGRNTGELFF; DNA: TGTGCCAGCAGCTTGGAGTCGGCTAGCGGGGGTAGGAACACCGGGGAGCTGTTTTTT
D: .; size: .; V: TRBV30; J: TRBJ1-1; CDR3: CAWRAVGDTEAFF; DNA: TGTGCCTGGAGGGCGGTAGGAGACACTGAAGCTTTCTTT
D: .; size: .; V: TRBV9; J: TRBJ2-7; CDR3: CASSVKGGYEQYF; DNA: TGTGCCAGCAGCGTTAAGGGAGGCTACGAGCAGTACTTC
D: TRBD2; size: once; V: TRBV7-9; J: TRBJ2-3; CDR3: CASSSPGASGGVVQYF; DNA: TGTGCCAGCAGCTCCCCCGGGGCTAGCGGGGGGGTAGTTCAGTATTTT
D: .; size: .; V: TRBV5-6; J: TRBJ2-1; CDR3: CASSLAARQDGNEQFF; DNA: TGTGCCAGCAGCTTGGCGGCTCGACAGGACGGTAATGAGCAGTTCTTC
D: .; size: once; V: TRBV4-2; J: TRBJ2-6; CDR3: CASSHIPPGPLEGSGANVLTF; DNA: TGTGCCAGCAGCCACATCCCGCCGGGACCCCTGGAGGGCTCTGGGGCCAACGTCCTGACTTTC
D: .; size: .; V: TRBV10-2; J: TRBJ1-5; CDR3: CASSDGPARLDSNQPQHF; DNA: TGCGCCAGCAGTGACGGTCCCGCCAGGCTCGATAGCAATCAGCCCCAGCATTTT
D: .; size: few; V: TRBV9; J: TRBJ1-1; CDR3: CASGSTVMNTEAFF; DNA: TGTGCCAGCGGGTCGACAGTCATGAACACTGAAGCTTTCTTT